This is a list of T cell receptor beta chains from one sample in a study of T cells in Graves' hyperthyroidism and ophthalmopathy. TCRdb processed the multiplex PCR reads anew with MiXCR; each CDR3 protein has one entry. The table has 490,000 or so distinct CDR3 sequences, 46% seen once. Specimen: peripheral blood or thyroid tissue (not recorded which). The receptor source for this set is an adult woman with Graves' disease, either hyperthyroidism or ophthalmopathy (not recorded which). CDR3s include the opening cysteine and the closing phenylalanine or tryptophan. A D gene is named only where the DNA matches it firmly. Clone size appears in some rows only: once, few, many, or a class for an expanded clone.

v_call,d_call,j_call,clone_size,cdr3_aa,cdr3_nt
TRBV29-1,TRBD2,TRBJ2-3,NA,CSVGKKREGPDTQYF,TGCAGCGTTGGGAAGAAGCGGGAGGGGCCAGATACGCAGTATTTT
TRBV10-3,NA,TRBJ1-2,NA,CATGRGDESYGYTF,TGTGCCACCGGTCGAGGGGACGAGAGCTATGGCTACACCTTC
TRBV7-2,NA,TRBJ1-4,NA,CASSDWGGHEKLFF,TGTGCCAGCAGCGACTGGGGGGGTCATGAAAAACTGTTTTTT
TRBV15,TRBD1,TRBJ1-1,NA,CATSRYRQGPTEAFF,TGTGCCACCAGCAGGTACAGACAGGGTCCCACTGAAGCTTTCTTT
TRBV7-4,NA,TRBJ1-2,few,CASSLEPPPGQRGGYTF,TGCGCCAGCAGCCTAGAACCGCCCCCAGGACAGAGAGGTGGCTACACCTTC
TRBV4-1,NA,TRBJ1-5,many,CASSQTSGNQPQHF,TGCGCCAGCAGCCAGACAAGCGGCAATCAGCCCCAGCATTTT
TRBV29-1,TRBD1,TRBJ2-7,NA,CSVEQGDGYEQYF,TGCAGCGTTGAACAGGGGGACGGCTACGAGCAGTACTTC
TRBV2,NA,TRBJ2-5,few,CASSDSQGRVEETQYF,TGTGCCAGCAGTGATTCTCAGGGGAGAGTGGAAGAGACCCAGTACTTC
TRBV6-5,TRBD1,TRBJ2-7,many,CASSSGTDPYEQYF,TGTGCCAGCAGTTCCGGGACAGACCCCTACGAGCAGTACTTC
TRBV7-9,NA,TRBJ1-4,once,CASSPRDLGEKLFF,TGTGCCAGCAGCCCCCGGGATTTAGGTGAAAAACTGTTTTTT
TRBV6-2/TRBV6-3,NA,TRBJ1-5,few,CASSYSIKGSQPQHF,TGTGCCAGCAGTTACTCGATTAAGGGTTCTCAGCCCCAGCATTTT
TRBV19,NA,TRBJ1-5,NA,CASTLQGWDSNQPQHF,TGTGCCAGTACCCTACAGGGATGGGATAGCAATCAGCCCCAGCATTTT
TRBV7-9,NA,TRBJ1-6,many,CASSNRQDKPLHF,TGTGCCAGCAGCAACCGACAGGACAAGCCCCTCCACTTT
TRBV24-1,NA,TRBJ2-2,many,CATSDSRVLSGELFF,TGTGCCACCAGTGATAGCAGGGTTTTGTCGGGGGAGCTGTTTTTT
TRBV20-1,TRBD2,TRBJ2-5,NA,CSARASGMETQYF,TGCAGTGCTAGGGCTAGCGGGATGGAGACCCAGTACTTC
TRBV9,NA,TRBJ2-6,many,CASSVGLAGANVLTF,TGTGCCAGCAGCGTAGGCTTGGCTGGGGCCAACGTCCTGACTTTC
TRBV15,NA,TRBJ2-7,NA,CATSSIGNEQYF,TGTGCCACCAGCTCCATAGGCAACGAGCAGTACTTC
TRBV7-9,TRBD1,TRBJ1-1,few,CASTDSDRAAEAFF,TGTGCCAGCACCGATTCGGACAGGGCGGCTGAAGCTTTCTTT
TRBV2,TRBD1,TRBJ2-5,NA,CASSAGQGHQETQYF,TGTGCCAGCAGTGCCGGACAGGGGCACCAAGAGACCCAGTACTTC
TRBV20-1,NA,TRBJ2-7,NA,CSVPLRQDTYEQYF,TGCAGTGTCCCTTTAAGACAGGACACCTACGAGCAGTACTTC
TRBV10-3,TRBD1,TRBJ1-1,many,CAISDLGQGDTEAFF,TGTGCCATCAGTGACTTGGGACAGGGAGACACTGAAGCTTTCTTT
TRBV6-2/TRBV6-3,TRBD2,TRBJ2-7,many,CASSPGTSGSPYEQYF,TGTGCCAGCAGTCCTGGGACTAGCGGATCTCCCTACGAGCAGTACTTC